Presented here are 13 T cell receptor beta chains from one specimen sequenced in a study of regulatory T cells in long-lasting Graves disease. Time point indicated: persistent/refractory GD, antithyroid drugs over 5 years with positive TRAb. Isolated PBMC RNA provided the starting material for the TCR library. Relying on iRepertoire HTBI primers and Arm-PCR of CDR3 regions, the team built TCR beta libraries. TCRdb fed the multiplex PCR reads into MiXCR, producing one record per CDR3 protein. The sample lists over 650,000 distinct CDR3 sequences; about 32% were seen once. Here the sequenced sample was peripheral blood mononuclear cells (PBMCs), taken when the disease was refractory, from a patient treated with antithyroid drugs. The origin of the receptors is a female donor with Graves disease.

The rearrangement uses TRBV5-4 and TRBJ1-6; 7 nucleotides align to TRBD1. The CDR3 extends over 15 amino acids. The V gene's germline CDR1 is SGHNT and CDR2 YYREEE (reference sequence). The V segment lost 2 bases and the J segment 13 bases; nucleotides outside the gene matches: 12. CDR3 sequence reads: CASSFRDRYSAPLHF. In DNA, the CDR3 is TGTGCCAGCAGCTTTCGGGACAGATATTCTGCGCCCCTCCACTTT.

A few counts support this clonotype. The chain couples TRBV3-1 to TRBJ1-2; D is unclear. The CDR3 is 15 amino acids. Germline V gene lookup returns CDR1 LGHDT and CDR2 YNNKEL (reference sequence). Trimming shortened V by 0 bases and J by 4 bases, and 12 bases separated the two germline ends. CDR3 region: CASSQDGPGSYGYTF. The DNA of the CDR3 is TGTGCCAGCAGCCAAGATGGCCCGGGGAGCTATGGCTACACCTTC.

V gene TRBV12-3 or TRBV12-4 combines with J gene TRBJ1-1; 7 bases are shared with TRBD1. The trim removed 6 bases at V and 4 bases at J, leaving 5 bases unmatched. CDR3 length: 13 amino acids. The CDR3 spells CASRNSGGTEAFF. CDR3 DNA sequence: TGTGCCAGCAGAAACTCAGGGGGCACTGAAGCTTTCTTT.

V and J are TRBV6-2 or TRBV6-3 and TRBJ2-7; tentative D call: TRBD1 (6 bases). This CDR3 contains 14 residues. The V end was cut by 6 bases, the J end by 0 bases, with 12 bases between. Looked up from germline, CDR1 is MNHEY and CDR2 is SVGEGT. The chain's CDR3 is CASSRLDSSYEQYF. CDR3 DNA: TGTGCCAGCAGCCGCTTGGACAGCTCCTACGAGCAGTACTTC.

In this sample, this clonotype turned up a few times. CDR3 amino acids: CASSPLRGTYEQYF. For the CDR3, the DNA is TGTGCCAGCAGCCCCCTGCGGGGGACCTACGAGCAGTACTTC. V is TRBV7-9 and J is TRBJ2-7, with 7 bases identical to TRBD2. Trimming cost V 5 bases and J 2 bases; bases outside gene matches: 6. Germline CDR1 SEHNR, CDR2 FQNEAQ (reference sequence). This CDR3 contains 14 residues. The full variable domain, with the rest looked up from reference TRBV7-9 and TRBJ2-7, is DTGVSQNPRHKITKRGQNVTFRCDPISEHNRLYWYRQTLGQGPEFLTYFQNEAQLEKSRLLSDRFSAERPKGSFSTLEIQRTEQGDSAMYLCASSPLRGTYEQYFGPGTRLTVT.

As for this clonotype: One base away lies a much larger clone, so this may be a sequencing read error. The genes are TRBV28 and TRBJ2-7, with 12 bases lining up with TRBD1. This CDR3 spans 15 amino acids. Unmatched junction bases numbered 4, after V lost 2 bases and J lost 5 bases. Germline lookup yields CDR1 MDHEN and CDR2 SYDVKM. CDR3: CASSLPGQGADEQYF. Written as DNA, the CDR3 is TGTGCCAGCAGTTTACCGGGACAGGGGGCCGACGAGCAGTACTTC.

V is TRBV20-1 and J is TRBJ1-1, with a tentative D call TRBD1 (5 bases). Germline V gene sequence: CDR1 DFQATT, CDR2 SNEGSKA (reference sequence). V shed 1 base and J shed 1 base, with 7 bases lying between them. The CDR3 runs 13 residues. The CDR3 region is CSARGGANTEAFF. The CDR3, as DNA: TGCAGTGCTAGAGGAGGGGCGAACACTGAAGCTTTCTTT.

Details on this clonotype: The junction shows a germline mismatch at one end, possibly a read error. This chain links TRBV2 with TRBJ2-3; 10 bases agree with TRBD2. CDR1 and CDR2 (germline): SNHLY, FYNNEI. The CDR3 is made up of 16 amino acids. CDR3 coding DNA: TGCGCCAGCGGGCTGGACAGCGGGAGGGATGCAGATACGCAGTATTTT. As protein: CASGLDSGRDADTQYF.

On this clonotype: The junction shows a germline mismatch at one end, possibly a read error. V and J are TRBV20-1 and TRBJ2-6, with 7 bases aligning to TRBD1. Germline V gene lookup returns CDR1 DFQATT and CDR2 SNEGSKA (reference sequence). The CDR3 is made up of 17 amino acids. The CDR3 sequence: CSARDDRVISGANVLTF. The CDR3 nucleotides are TGCAGTGCTCGAGACGACAGGGTGATCTCTGGGGCCAACGTCCTGACTTTC.

Comment on this clonotype: This may be a read error: a much more frequent sequence differs by one nucleotide. The chain uses TRBV28 and TRBJ1-1, with D possibly TRBD1 on 6 matching bases. The germline gives CDR1 MDHEN, CDR2 SYDVKM. The CDR3 has 13 residues. V lost 6 bases and J 4 bases, leaving 12 bases between the germline ends. CDR3 sequence (DNA): TGTGCCAGCAGGTACAGGGTTGCCACTGAAGCTTTCTTT. It specifies CASRYRVATEAFF.

J is TRBJ2-7 and V is TRBV5-1; 7 bases map to TRBD1. The CDR3 sequence is 19 residues long. V was pared by 0 bases and J by 0 bases, with 15 bases of the junction left unmatched. The germline gives CDR1 SGHRS, CDR2 YFSETQ. In DNA form, the CDR3 reads TGCGCCAGCAGCTTGGTTCACAGGGGCCCCGATTTTGGCTCCTACGAGCAGTACTTC. It is translated as CASSLVHRGPDFGSYEQYF.

This clonotype was seen at least ten times. The chain employs TRBV5-1 and TRBJ2-2; possible D gene TRBD1, 5 bases. Germline CDR1 SGHRS, CDR2 YFSETQ. This CDR3 is built from 14 residues. Deletions cut 0 bases from V and 7 bases from J, with 10 bases between. In DNA form, the CDR3 reads TGCGCCAGCAGCTTGGGACAGCCCTACGGGGAGCTGTTTTTT. Translated, it gives CASSLGQPYGELFF.

J is TRBJ2-7 and V is TRBV20-1; 8 nucleotides align to TRBD1. The CDR3 covers 15 residues. The germline gives CDR1 DFQATT, CDR2 SNEGSKA (reference sequence). The ends lost 1 base at V and 3 bases at J; junction bases unmatched: 8. The chain's CDR3 is CSARGSGQDFYEQYF. The DNA of the CDR3 is TGCAGTGCTAGAGGTTCGGGACAGGACTTCTACGAGCAGTACTTC.